The 24 T cell receptor beta chains in this list originate from one sample, sequenced in a study of early T cells in non-severe SARS-CoV-2 infection. TCRdb processed the 5' RACE reads anew with MiXCR; each CDR3 protein has one entry. The sample holds 97,000 or so distinct CDR3 sequences, around 12% seen once. The sample consisted of whole blood. These receptor sequences come from an adult who was a healthcare worker with PCR-confirmed SARS-CoV-2 infection or an uninfected control (not recorded which).

This clonotype was counted ten times or more. The J gene is TRBJ2-3, the V gene TRBV12-3 or TRBV12-4; TRBD1 aligns across 9 bases. This CDR3 is built from 15 residues. Germline trimming cut 6 bases from V and 0 bases from J; bases unmatched to any gene: 4. The CDR3 DNA reads TGTGCCAGCAGCCGGACAGGGGCGAGCACAGATACGCAGTATTTT. Translated: CASSRTGASTDTQYF.

This clonotype was seen many times. The chain combines TRBV5-4 with TRBJ2-1, with a possible D match to TRBD2 (6 bases). Germline V gene data show CDR1 as SGHNT and CDR2 as YYREEE (reference sequence). This CDR3 is built from 15 residues. V was clipped by 5 bases and J by 7 bases, with 19 bases between them. CDR3 loop: CASRIDPSSGNEQFF. The CDR3 coding sequence is TGTGCCAGCAGGATAGACCCCAGCAGCGGGAATGAGCAGTTCTTC.

This clonotype was detected many times. The chain links TRBV12-3 or TRBV12-4 to TRBJ2-7; D may correspond to TRBD1 or TRBD2 (5 bases each). V dropped 7 bases and J dropped 0 bases, with 13 bases sitting between them. This CDR3 has 14 amino acids. As DNA, the CDR3 is TGTGCCAGCATCCGGGACCTCTACTCCTACGAGCAGTACTTC. Its translation is CASIRDLYSYEQYF.

This clonotype occurred a few times. V gene TRBV5-4 combines with J gene TRBJ2-3; 16 nucleotides agree with TRBD2. This CDR3 has 18 amino acids. The germline CDR1 and CDR2 sequences are SGHNT and YYREEE (reference sequence). Trimming cost V 4 bases and J 3 bases; bases outside gene matches: 8. The CDR3 DNA reads as TGTGCCAGCAGCAAGGGACTAGCGGGAGGGCTGGGGACAGATACGCAGTATTTT. The encoded protein is CASSKGLAGGLGTDTQYF.

The sample holds a few counts of this clonotype. The chain is built from TRBV20-1 and TRBJ2-1, with D perhaps matching TRBD2 (5 bases). The CDR3 is 14 amino acids. V dropped 6 bases and J dropped 2 bases, with 14 bases sitting between them. Germline loops: CDR1 DFQATT, CDR2 SNEGSKA (reference sequence). The CDR3 is CSASRAPAYNEQFF. The DNA of the CDR3 is TGCAGTGCCTCGAGGGCGCCCGCCTACAATGAGCAGTTCTTC.

This clonotype was counted at least ten times. CDR3 in amino acids: CASSYSGTGLDEQFF. The CDR3 DNA is TGTGCCAGCAGTTACTCCGGGACAGGGTTGGATGAGCAGTTCTTC. The rearrangement joins TRBV6-5 to TRBJ2-1, with TRBD1 matching over 9 bases. The V segment lost 0 bases and the J segment 8 bases; nucleotides outside the gene matches: 5. The germline gives CDR1 MNHEY, CDR2 SVGAGI. The CDR3 has 15 residues.

This clonotype was counted only a few times. The chain couples TRBV5-1 to TRBJ1-1; D not certain. The V end lost 5 bases, the J end lost 4 bases, and 21 bases lay between the germline ends. The length of the CDR3 is 16 residues. From germline, CDR1 is SGHRS and CDR2 YFSETQ. The chain's CDR3 is CASRPTGRTRFTEAFF. CDR3 DNA: TGCGCCAGCAGACCAACTGGGCGGACCCGGTTCACTGAAGCTTTCTTT. Full variable domain (outside the CDR3, taken from reference TRBV5-1 and TRBJ1-1): KAGVTQTPRYLIKTRGQQVTLSCSPISGHRSVSWYQQTPGQGLQFLFEYFSETQRNKGNFPGRFSGRQFSNSRSEMNVSTLELGDSALYLCASRPTGRTRFTEAFFGQGTRLTVV.

The chain couples TRBV4-1 to TRBJ2-1; D unclear. The CDR3 covers 14 residues. V lost 4 bases and J lost 6, with 13 bases in between. Germline values: CDR1 MGHRA, CDR2 YSYEKL. The chain's CDR3 is CASSLPADLNEQFF. In DNA, the CDR3 is TGCGCCAGCAGCCTCCCTGCCGATCTCAATGAGCAGTTCTTC.

This clonotype was detected a few times. V is TRBV7-2 and J is TRBJ2-3, with a tentative D call TRBD2 (6 bases). Germline V gene sequence: CDR1 SGHTA, CDR2 FQGNSA. This CDR3 has 15 amino acids. Trimming left V 5 bases short and J 3 bases short, with 15 bases between. The CDR3 nucleotides read TGTGCCAGCAGCCCCGGGTTGGGGGGAACAGATACGCAGTATTTT. Translating gives CASSPGLGGTDTQYF.

This clonotype has only a few counts. The V call is TRBV27, the J call TRBJ2-1, with D perhaps matching TRBD2 (6 bases). The germline V gene has CDR1 MNHEY and CDR2 SMNVEV (reference sequence). The CDR3 has 15 residues. Deletions cut 3 bases from V and 1 base from J, with 10 bases between. The CDR3 sequence: CASSFWGESYNEQFF. CDR3 nucleotide sequence: TGTGCCAGCAGTTTTTGGGGGGAATCCTACAATGAGCAGTTCTTC.

This clonotype was seen repeatedly, ten times or more. CDR3 region: CASSRFYEQYF. CDR3 nucleotides: TGTGCCAGCAGCCGATTCTACGAGCAGTACTTC. This sequence joins TRBV7-2 and TRBJ2-7; unclear D gene. CDR1 and CDR2 from the germline V gene are SGHTA and FQGNSA. The CDR3 spans 11 residues. Between the trimmed V and J ends, which lost 5 bases and 3 bases, there was a span of 5 bases.

The rearrangement links TRBV7-8 to TRBJ2-1; D not resolved. This CDR3 contains 15 residues. V dropped 5 bases and J dropped 0 bases, with 11 bases sitting between them. The germline gives CDR1 SGHVS, CDR2 FQNEAQ. CDR3: CASSPLVSSYNEQFF. The CDR3, as DNA: TGTGCCAGCAGCCCGTTAGTGAGCTCCTACAATGAGCAGTTCTTC.

J is TRBJ2-7 and V is TRBV15; a possible D gene is TRBD2 (6 bases). V was pared by 0 bases and J by 3 bases, with 15 bases between. CDR3 size: 16 residues. Germline CDR1 reads LNHNV; CDR2 reads YYDKDF (reference sequence). The CDR3 nucleotides are TGTGCCACCAGCAGAGATTTGGGGGGAGCCTACTACGAGCAGTACTTC. As protein: CATSRDLGGAYYEQYF. The full variable domain, rest sourced from reference TRBV15 and TRBJ2-7, is DAMVIQNPRYQVTQFGKPVTLSCSQTLNHNVMYWYQQKSSQAPKLLFHYYDKDFNNEADTPDNFQSRRPNTSFCFLDIRSPGLGDTAMYLCATSRDLGGAYYEQYFGPGTRLTVT.

This clonotype was seen at least ten times. The CDR3 region has the DNA TGCAGTGCTAGCTTTCAAGGACAGGGCTATCAGCCCCAGCATTTT. Protein sequence: CSASFQGQGYQPQHF. V and J are TRBV20-1 and TRBJ1-5; 8 bases are shared with TRBD1. Germline CDR1 is DFQATT and CDR2 is SNEGSKA (reference sequence). After removal of 3 bases from V and 5 bases from J, the junction contained 9 bases not matched to a gene. This CDR3 spans 15 amino acids.

This clonotype was picked up many times. CDR3 protein: CASLRRRARYEQYF. CDR3 sequence (DNA): TGTGCCAGTCTGCGCCGGAGGGCCAGGTACGAGCAGTACTTC. The chain employs TRBV21-1 and TRBJ2-7; the D call of TRBD2 is as the table states it, not checked on the DNA. TRBV21-1 is a documented pseudogene. This CDR3 is 14 amino acids long.

This clonotype was recorded at least ten times. The rearrangement joins TRBV25-1 to TRBJ2-3; TRBD2 matches at 7 bases. Germline V gives CDR1 MGHDK, CDR2 SYGVNS. The CDR3 runs 15 residues. Germline trimming cut 6 bases from V and 1 base from J; bases unmatched to any gene: 7. CDR3 coding DNA: TGTGCCAGCAGCCGGGGAGGGTCCGGCACAGATACGCAGTATTTT. It is translated as CASSRGGSGTDTQYF.

The chain is built from TRBV4-1 and TRBJ2-1; no firm D call. V was trimmed by 1 base and J by 5 bases, leaving 6 bases between them. Germline V gene lookup returns CDR1 MGHRA and CDR2 YSYEKL. The CDR3 extends over 13 amino acids. In nucleotides, the CDR3 is TGCGCCAGCAGCCAAGTGGTAGACAATGAGCAGTTCTTC. As protein: CASSQVVDNEQFF.

In its sample, this clonotype was seen a few times. V usage is TRBV20-1 and J usage is TRBJ2-3, with D possibly TRBD2 on 5 matching bases. The CDR3 consists of 15 residues. Germline values: CDR1 DFQATT, CDR2 SNEGSKA (reference sequence). Trimming removed 6 bases at V and 1 base at J, with 17 bases between. The CDR3 protein is CSAPPSGGRTDTQYF. The CDR3 DNA reads TGCAGTGCCCCCCCTTCGGGCGGGCGCACAGATACGCAGTATTTT.

This clonotype came up many times. This rearrangement joins TRBV11-2 to TRBJ1-2; 9 nucleotides align to TRBD1. V shed 5 bases, J shed 1 base, and the junction held 11 bases outside the gene matches. The CDR3 length is 17 residues. Per the germline V gene, CDR1 is SGHAT and CDR2 is FQNNGV. This CDR3 is CASSAGTGSAFNYGYTF. CDR3 nucleotide sequence: TGTGCCAGCAGCGCCGGGACAGGGAGTGCGTTTAACTATGGCTACACCTTC.

This clonotype was seen only a few times. The chain uses TRBV20-1 and TRBJ2-7; D may be TRBD1 (8 bases). The CDR3 extends over 14 amino acids. Between the trimmed V and J ends, which lost 4 bases and 5 bases, there was a span of 18 bases. Looked up from germline, CDR1 is DFQATT and CDR2 is SNEGSKA (reference sequence). The CDR3 here is CSAISYRGGNEQYF. CDR3 bases: TGCAGTGCTATATCGTACAGGGGGGGCAACGAGCAGTACTTC.

The chain carries TRBV7-6 and TRBJ2-1; D is undetermined. The CDR3 totals 12 residues. Germline V gene sequence: CDR1 SGHVS, CDR2 FNYEAQ. Trimming removed 4 bases at V and 8 bases at J, with 9 bases between. The CDR3 loop is CASSSYPDEQFF. The DNA of the CDR3 is TGTGCCAGCAGCTCTTATCCCGATGAGCAGTTCTTC.

This clonotype was observed at least ten times. This chain connects TRBV2 to TRBJ2-1; no definite D call. Trimming took off 3 bases at V and 4 bases at J, with 7 bases between the two ends. The CDR3 contains 13 residues. Per the germline V gene, CDR1 is SNHLY and CDR2 is FYNNEI. CDR3: CASSDLEYNEQFF. The CDR3 nucleotides read TGTGCCAGCAGTGACCTCGAATACAATGAGCAGTTCTTC.

This clonotype was found a few times. V usage is TRBV27 and J usage is TRBJ2-1; 7 nucleotides align to TRBD2. V was clipped by 6 bases and J by 0 bases; unmatched bases: 5. Germline V gene data show CDR1 as MNHEY and CDR2 as SMNVEV (reference sequence). The CDR3 is made up of 15 amino acids. CDR3 amino acids: CASSPSGNSYNEQFF. The CDR3, as DNA: TGTGCCAGCAGCCCCAGCGGGAACTCCTACAATGAGCAGTTCTTC.

This clonotype was detected many times. This chain uses TRBV12-3 or TRBV12-4 with TRBJ2-5; D uncertain. Trimming removed 3 bases at V and 0 bases at J, with 8 bases between. CDR3 length: 14 residues. As DNA, the CDR3 is TGTGCCAGCAGTTTCCGGAAGTACCAAGAGACCCAGTACTTC. Its translation is CASSFRKYQETQYF.